Shown below are 20 T cell receptor beta chains from a single sample sequenced in a study of cytomegalovirus exposure and HLA in healthy donors. PCR used 60 Vbeta primers and 13 Jbeta primers. Clones were sequenced by immunoSEQ multiplex PCR, and TCRdb holds only the in-frame ones, with some missing. The sample has 180,000 or so clones, around four fifths seen once. Sequencing was carried out using PBMCs. Receptors were obtained from a woman aged 55-70 years in good health and CMV-seropositive.

The chain links TRBV5-1 to TRBJ1-4; no firm D call. V was clipped by 4 bases and J by 10 bases, with 11 bases between them. Germline V CDR1 and CDR2: SGHRS, YFSETQ. The CDR3 length is 12 residues. CDR3 sequence: CASSPVSGKLFF. The DNA for the CDR3 is TGCGCCAGCAGCCCAGTAAGCGGAAAACTGTTTTTT.

The CDR3 region is CASSLNRLNTGELFF. In DNA, the CDR3 is TGTGCCAGCAGCTTGAACAGGCTGAACACCGGGGAGCTGTTTTTT. The chain is built from TRBV5-6 and TRBJ2-2; possibly TRBD1 for D (5 bases). Trimming left V 1 base short and J 1 base short, with 8 bases between. The germline gives CDR1 SGHDT, CDR2 YYEEEE. The CDR3 totals 15 residues.

The chain recombines TRBV6-4 with TRBJ1-2, with TRBD1 matching over 7 bases. Trimming took 6 bases from V and 0 from J; bases not matched to a gene: 7. Per the germline V gene, CDR1 is MRHNA and CDR2 is SNTAGT. The CDR3 has 15 amino acids. CDR3 amino acids: CASRPDRTSNYGYTF. CDR3 DNA sequence: TGTGCCAGCAGGCCGGACAGGACTTCTAACTATGGCTACACCTTC.

This chain uses TRBV27 with TRBJ1-6; the D gene is possibly TRBD1 (6 bases). The CDR3 is 16 amino acids. The germline CDR1 and CDR2 sequences are MNHEY and SMNVEV (reference sequence). Trimming took 6 bases from V and 1 from J, leaving 13 bases between them. The CDR3 spells CASRQGIASYNSPLHF. DNA of the CDR3: TGTGCCAGCAGGCAGGGGATTGCGTCCTATAATTCACCCCTCCACTTT.

This clone was observed a handful of times. This sequence joins TRBV4-3 and TRBJ2-2; possible D gene TRBD2, 6 bases. The CDR3 extends over 17 amino acids. Trimming removed 0 bases at V and 5 bases at J, with 16 bases between. The germline V gene encodes CDR1 LGHNA and CDR2 YSLEER. DNA for the CDR3: TGCGCCAGCAGCCAAGAGAGTCGCGGGGCCGGGACCGGGGAGCTGTTTTTT. The encoded protein is CASSQESRGAGTGELFF.

The rearrangement uses TRBV14 and TRBJ2-7, with D perhaps matching TRBD1 (6 bases). The CDR3 sequence is 14 residues long. The V and J ends lost 1 base and 4 bases respectively, with 11 bases between them. The V gene's germline CDR1 is SGHDN and CDR2 FVKESK. The CDR3 here is CASSQGNRVYEQYF. CDR3 nucleotide sequence: TGTGCCAGCAGCCAAGGCAACAGGGTTTACGAGCAGTACTTC.

In this sample, this clone turned up once. The chain couples TRBV7-8 to TRBJ1-2; D may be TRBD1 (5 bases). The germline gives CDR1 SGHVS, CDR2 FQNEAQ. V was trimmed by 3 bases and J by 2 bases, leaving 13 bases between them. The length of the CDR3 is 15 residues. The CDR3 protein is CASSLGPGANYGYTF. The DNA for the CDR3 is TGTGCCAGCAGCTTGGGGCCAGGTGCGAACTATGGCTACACCTTC.

The chain is built from TRBV9 and TRBJ2-5; no clear D gene. There are 13 residues in the CDR3. The V gene's germline CDR1 is SGDLS and CDR2 YYNGEE. The V end was cut by 0 bases, the J end by 5 bases, with 8 bases between. CDR3 DNA sequence: TGTGCCAGCAGCGTAGTCCCCCTGGAGACCCAGTACTTC. This gives the protein CASSVVPLETQYF.

V and J are TRBV29-1 and TRBJ1-2, with D possibly being TRBD1 (6 bases). Germline V gives CDR1 SQVTM, CDR2 ANQGSEA. CDR3 size: 14 residues. V was shortened by 4 bases and J by 0 bases, with 12 bases between the two germline ends. The CDR3 DNA sequence: TGCAGCGTTGGAAACAGGGCTCCTAACTATGGCTACACCTTC. Protein product: CSVGNRAPNYGYTF.

The chain carries TRBV23-1 and TRBJ2-1; D uncertain. TRBV23-1 is placed among ORFs of uncertain function. V lost 6 bases and J 10 bases, leaving 10 bases between the germline ends. CDR3 length: 11 amino acids. DNA of the CDR3: TGCGCCAGCAGCTTCGCCAGGGAGCAGTTCTTC. Translation: CASSFAREQFF.

This clone was observed a handful of times. The rearrangement links TRBV6-6 to TRBJ1-1, with D possibly TRBD1 on 6 matching bases. The V gene lost 6 bases and the J gene lost 5 bases, with 19 bases spanning the gap. CDR1 is MNHNY and CDR2 is SVGAGI in the germline V gene (reference sequence). This CDR3 has 15 amino acids. CDR3 residues: CASSRPTGFGTEAFF. In nucleotides, the CDR3 is TGTGCCAGCAGCCGACCGACAGGTTTCGGGACTGAAGCTTTCTTT.

A few counts support this clone. CDR3 coding DNA: TGTGCCAGCAGCAAGGGACAATCTGGAAACACCATATATTTT. Encoded protein: CASSKGQSGNTIYF. The chain carries TRBV6-1 and TRBJ1-3, with D perhaps matching TRBD1 (6 bases). The CDR3 spans 14 residues. CDR1 MNHNS and CDR2 SASEGT come from the germline V gene. With 6 bases removed from V and 1 base from J, the gap between germline ends came to 10 bases.

This clone was seen a few times. The chain carries TRBV9 and TRBJ2-2; TRBD1 might be the D (6 bases). The CDR3 has 22 amino acids. Trimming pared 0 bases from V and 0 bases from J, leaving 27 bases between. The V gene's germline CDR1 is SGDLS and CDR2 YYNGEE. The chain's CDR3 is CASSVVAVPRVGTTTNTGELFF. The CDR3 nucleotides read TGTGCCAGCAGCGTAGTCGCAGTGCCTCGTGTGGGGACAACCACGAACACCGGGGAGCTGTTTTTT.

The chain carries TRBV19 and TRBJ2-3; D is unresolved. CDR1 and CDR2 (germline): LNHDA, SQIVND (reference sequence). V gave up 10 bases and J gave up 1 base, with 6 bases separating them. This CDR3 has 11 residues. The DNA for the CDR3 is TGTGCCACCTCAGGCACAGATACGCAGTATTTT. It translates to CATSGTDTQYF.

V is TRBV19 and J is TRBJ2-1, with a tentative D call TRBD2 (6 bases). The germline V gene encodes CDR1 LNHDA and CDR2 SQIVND (reference sequence). This CDR3 comprises 16 residues. V was shortened by 5 bases and J by 7 bases, with 21 bases between the two germline ends. This chain's CDR3 is CASSPRGSGMGNEQFF. The CDR3, as DNA: TGTGCCAGTAGTCCTCGTGGTAGCGGAATGGGGAATGAGCAGTTCTTC. Drawing the rest from reference TRBV19 and TRBJ2-1, the complete variable domain is DGGITQSPKYLFRKEGQNVTLSCEQNLNHDAMYWYRQDPGQGLRLIYYSQIVNDFQKGDIAEGYSVSREKKESFPLTVTSAQKNPTAFYLCASSPRGSGMGNEQFFGPGTRLTVL.

CDR3 sequence: CASSFSNLGQGNGYTF. The CDR3 DNA reads as TGTGCCAGCAGTTTTTCGAACCTAGGACAGGGGAATGGCTACACCTTC. The chain couples TRBV27 to TRBJ1-2; 9 bases are a match to TRBD1. Per the germline V gene, CDR1 is MNHEY and CDR2 is SMNVEV (reference sequence). V trimming: 3 bases; J trimming: 6 bases; junction bases outside the gene matches: 11. The CDR3 extends over 16 amino acids.

The chain has TRBV5-4 and TRBJ2-5, with a weak D call TRBD1 (6 bases). The germline gives CDR1 SGHNT, CDR2 YYREEE (reference sequence). The germline V and J ends were trimmed by 2 bases and 5 bases, with 10 bases remaining between them. This CDR3 has 13 amino acids. CDR3 sequence: CASSFGDRETQYF. The CDR3 DNA sequence: TGTGCCAGCAGCTTTGGAGACAGGGAGACCCAGTACTTC.

The J gene is TRBJ1-5, the V gene TRBV4-3; 8 bases are shared with TRBD1. Germline trimming cut 9 bases from V and 3 bases from J; bases unmatched to any gene: 19. Germline V gene sequence: CDR1 LGHNA, CDR2 YSLEER. CDR3 length: 18 amino acids. The CDR3 is CARHPRTGTFASNQPQHF. The DNA for the CDR3 is TGCGCCAGACACCCACGGACAGGGACCTTTGCATCCAATCAGCCCCAGCATTTT.

The chain couples TRBV18 to TRBJ1-1; 9 bases line up with TRBD1. Germline-derived CDR1 and CDR2 are KGHSH and LQKENI. V lost 6 bases, J lost 5 bases, and 7 bases stayed unmatched. CDR3 length: 14 residues. The CDR3 protein is CASSRQGEMTEAFF. The CDR3 DNA sequence: TGTGCCAGCTCCCGACAGGGGGAGATGACTGAAGCTTTCTTT.

The chain employs TRBV30 and TRBJ1-4; a weak D match, TRBD1 (6 bases). This CDR3 region has 16 residues. Per the germline V gene, CDR1 is GTSNPN and CDR2 is SVGIG (reference sequence). V shed 0 bases and J shed 7 bases, with 18 bases lying between them. The CDR3 nucleotides read TGTGCCTGGAGTGTACAGGGTGGAGGCGGGGGTGAAAAACTGTTTTTT. This translates into CAWSVQGGGGGEKLFF.